One sample yielded the 7 T cell receptor beta chains listed below, sequenced in a study of T cell changes during pregnancy in multiple sclerosis (dated by TCRdb to about 2019). Library method: the immunoSEQ multiplex PCR assay. The clones in this table, taken by TCRdb from immuneACCESS, are in-frame only. Not every clone is retained; where verified, under half of the shortfall comes from an unresolved V gene, and the cause of the rest is unknown. The sample profile shows about 19,000 clones; 88% of them were found once. Together, the top ten hold roughly 5% of the sample. The input for sequencing was CD8+ T cells from peripheral blood mononuclear cells, taken after pregnancy. Receptors originate from a female donor in good health, enrolled as a control in a pregnancy study.

This chain links TRBV27 with TRBJ1-2; D perhaps matches TRBD1 (6 bases). Looked up from germline, CDR1 is MNHEY and CDR2 is SMNVEV (reference sequence). The CDR3 loop spans 12 amino acids. V was clipped by 5 bases and J by 6 bases, with 10 bases between them. This CDR3 is CASSPRGNGYTF. The CDR3 DNA reads as TGTGCCAGCAGTCCCAGGGGAAATGGCTACACCTTC.

In nucleotides, the CDR3 is TGCAGCGTGGACAAGTACAATGAGCAGTTCTTC. Translated: CSVDKYNEQFF. V usage is TRBV29-1 and J usage is TRBJ2-1; possible D gene TRBD1, 5 bases. The V and J ends lost 6 bases and 4 bases respectively, with 7 bases between them. This CDR3 spans 11 amino acids. Germline V CDR1 and CDR2: SQVTM, ANQGSEA.

This clone was seen just once. The rearrangement joins TRBV4-2 to TRBJ1-5; 7 nucleotides match TRBD1. The CDR3 sequence is 15 residues long. V was clipped by 1 base and J by 11 bases; unmatched bases: 11. In germline, CDR1 is LGHNA, CDR2 YNFKEQ. The DNA for the CDR3 is TGTGCCAGCAGCCAAGTGACAGGGTCTCAGAGGGCCCAGCATTTT. Amino acids: CASSQVTGSQRAQHF.

The gene calls are TRBV7-9 and TRBJ2-2; tentative D call: TRBD1 (5 bases). Germline CDR1 reads SEHNR; CDR2 reads FQNEAQ (reference sequence). There are 14 residues in the CDR3. The V end was cut by 2 bases, the J end by 3 bases, with 7 bases between. Written as DNA, the CDR3 is TGTGCCAGCAGCTTAAGGGGATACACCGGGGAGCTGTTTTTT. Protein product: CASSLRGYTGELFF.

The V gene is TRBV5-6, the J gene TRBJ1-2; 11 positions agree with TRBD1. The junction had 8 bases not matched to a gene; V was cut back by 6 bases and J by 7 bases. Germline V gene lookup returns CDR1 SGHDT and CDR2 YYEEEE. The CDR3 totals 14 residues. CDR3 bases: TGTGCCAGCAACCGCGGACAGGGGGCTTTTGGCTACACCTTC. It specifies CASNRGQGAFGYTF.

V is TRBV4-3 and J is TRBJ2-3; TRBD2 might be the D (6 bases). V was clipped by 2 bases and J by 0 bases, with 15 bases between them. CDR1 is LGHNA, CDR2 YSLEER, per germline. CDR3 length: 17 amino acids. The CDR3 protein is CASSQYSGRGSTDTQYF. In nucleotides, the CDR3 is TGCGCCAGCAGCCAATACTCTGGGCGGGGTAGCACAGATACGCAGTATTTT.

The chain uses TRBV27 and TRBJ2-3; D is perhaps TRBD1 (9 bases). The CDR3 has 13 amino acids. V lost 5 bases and J lost 14, with 20 bases in between. Germline values: CDR1 MNHEY, CDR2 SMNVEV (reference sequence). As DNA, the CDR3 is TGTGCCAGCAGTCCCCCGGGGGGGACAGGGCCGTATTTT. This gives the protein CASSPPGGTGPYF.